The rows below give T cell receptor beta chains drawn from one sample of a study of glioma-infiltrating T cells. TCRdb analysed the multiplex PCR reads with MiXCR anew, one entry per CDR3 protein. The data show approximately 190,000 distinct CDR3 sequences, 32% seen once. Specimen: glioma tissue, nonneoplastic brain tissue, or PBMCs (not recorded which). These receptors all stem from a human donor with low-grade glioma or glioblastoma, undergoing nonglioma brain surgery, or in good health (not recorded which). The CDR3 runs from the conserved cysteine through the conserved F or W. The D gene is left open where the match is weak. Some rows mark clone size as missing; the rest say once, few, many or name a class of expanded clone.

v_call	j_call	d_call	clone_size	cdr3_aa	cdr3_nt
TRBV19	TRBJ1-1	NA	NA	CASTLFFRENTEAFF	TGTGCCAGTACCCTTTTCTTCAGGGAGAACACTGAAGCTTTCTTT
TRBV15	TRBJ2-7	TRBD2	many	CATSRDRREFDEQYF	TGTGCCACCAGCAGAGATCGGCGGGAGTTTGACGAGCAGTACTTC
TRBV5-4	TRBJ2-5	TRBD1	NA	CASSPGGVQETQYF	TGTGCCAGCAGTCCAGGGGGCGTACAAGAGACCCAGTACTTC
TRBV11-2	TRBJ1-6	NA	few	CASSFSGGEEPLHF	TGTGCCAGCAGCTTTTCCGGGGGCGAGGAACCCCTCCACTTT
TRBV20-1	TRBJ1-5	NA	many	CSAITGLGNQPQHF	TGCAGTGCAATAACAGGGTTGGGCAATCAGCCCCAGCATTTT
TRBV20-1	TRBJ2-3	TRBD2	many	CSARGGLAADTQYF	TGCAGTGCTAGAGGGGGACTAGCGGCAGATACGCAGTATTTT
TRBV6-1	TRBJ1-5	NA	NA	CASTAEPNQPHHF	TGTGCAAGTACGGCAGAGCCCAATCAGCCCCATCATTTT
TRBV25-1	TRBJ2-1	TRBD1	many	CASTTTPRTGTPNEQFF	TGTGCCAGCACGACCACTCCCCGGACAGGGACCCCTAATGAGCAGTTCTTC
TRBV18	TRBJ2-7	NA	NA	CASSRSNGLYEQYF	TGTGCCAGCTCTCGGAGTAACGGACTCTACGAGCAGTACTTC
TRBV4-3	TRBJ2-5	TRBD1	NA	CASSQKGQGMGTQYF	TGCGCCAGCAGCCAAAAGGGACAGGGGATGGGGACCCAGTACTTC
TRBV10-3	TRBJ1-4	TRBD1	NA	CAIRDETGGGEKMFF	TGTGCCATCAGAGACGAAACAGGGGGAGGAGAAAAAATGTTTTTT
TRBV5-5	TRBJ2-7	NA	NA	CASSLGARDYEQYF	TGTGCCAGCAGCCTCGGGGCGAGAGACTACGAGCAGTACTTC
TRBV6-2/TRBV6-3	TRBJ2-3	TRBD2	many	CASTPLALGTQYF	TGTGCCAGCACCCCACTAGCGCTCGGTACGCAGTATTTT
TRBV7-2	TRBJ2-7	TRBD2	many	CASSFTLAGGEQYF	TGTGCCAGCAGCTTTACGCTAGCGGGAGGCGAGCAGTACTTC
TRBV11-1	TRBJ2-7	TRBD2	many	CASSPTSASYEQYF	TGTGCCAGCAGTCCGACTAGCGCCAGCTACGAGCAGTACTTC
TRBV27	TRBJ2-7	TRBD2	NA	CANNALAGTSYEQYF	TGTGCCAACAATGCCCTAGCGGGAACATCCTACGAGCAGTACTTC